The 9 T cell receptor beta chains presented below share a single source sample, sequenced in a study of OX40 agonist ivuxolimab in advanced cancers. The assay was immunoSEQ multiplex PCR, and TCRdb's table has in-frame clones only and misses some. The sample shows 60,000 or so clones, over 80% of them seen only once. This specimen was CD4+ or CD8+ T cells sorted from blood, taken in a trial of the OX40 agonist ivuxolimab. Receptors originate from an adult with an advanced solid tumor such as melanoma, head and neck, liver or kidney cancer.

The J gene is TRBJ1-1, the V gene TRBV5-1; 7 nucleotides align to TRBD1. With V trimmed by 0 bases and J by 10 bases, 6 bases remained unmatched. Germline CDR1 reads SGHRS; CDR2 reads YFSETQ. The CDR3 has 13 residues. The CDR3 region is CASSLASGDRAFF. The DNA of the CDR3 is TGCGCCAGCAGCTTGGCCTCGGGGGACAGAGCTTTCTTT.

The chain carries TRBV28 and TRBJ2-3, with D unresolved. V gave up 4 bases and J gave up 1 base, with 6 bases separating them. Per the germline V gene, CDR1 is MDHEN and CDR2 is SYDVKM. This CDR3 is built from 13 residues. The CDR3 bases are TGTGCCAGCAGTTCAGTGGGCACAGATACGCAGTATTTT. Translation: CASSSVGTDTQYF. Drawing the rest from reference TRBV28 and TRBJ2-3, the complete variable domain is DVKVTQSSRYLVKRTGEKVFLECVQDMDHENMFWYRQDPGLGLRLIYFSYDVKMKEKGDIPEGYSVSREKKERFSLILESASTNQTSMYLCASSSVGTDTQYFGPGTRLTVL.

This clone was recorded a few times. The chain uses TRBV18 and TRBJ1-2; D might be TRBD1 (6 bases). The CDR3 contains 14 residues. The germline V gene has CDR1 KGHSH and CDR2 LQKENI. The V and J ends lost 3 bases and 4 bases respectively, with 12 bases between them. The CDR3 loop is CASSPGGAPYGYTF. Here the CDR3 DNA reads TGTGCCAGCTCACCCGGGGGCGCCCCCTATGGCTACACCTTC.

The gene calls are TRBV6-5 and TRBJ1-1; 7 nucleotides line up with TRBD1. V shed 0 bases, J shed 8 bases, and the junction held 6 bases outside the gene matches. The germline V gene has CDR1 MNHEY and CDR2 SVGAGI. This CDR3 is 14 amino acids long. DNA for the CDR3: TGTGCCAGCAGTTACTCGGGCAGGGGGGGAGAAGCTTTCTTT. It yields the protein CASSYSGRGGEAFF.

The gene calls are TRBV5-8 and TRBJ2-3, with D possibly being TRBD2 (7 bases). V lost 3 bases and J lost 4, with 12 bases in between. Looked up from germline, CDR1 is SGHTS and CDR2 is YDEGEE. The CDR3 totals 14 residues. Here the CDR3 DNA reads TGTGCCAGCAGCTCGCAGGGGAGGGCAGATACGCAGTATTTT. Amino acids: CASSSQGRADTQYF.

The rearrangement links TRBV4-2 to TRBJ2-1; D not certain. This CDR3 has 15 amino acids. V lost 5 bases to trimming and J lost 0 bases, with 11 bases between them. Germline V gene sequence: CDR1 LGHNA, CDR2 YNFKEQ. The CDR3 sequence is CASSGRASSYNEQFF. The DNA for the CDR3 is TGTGCCAGCAGCGGCCGGGCCAGCTCCTACAATGAGCAGTTCTTC.

The rearrangement joins TRBV4-2 to TRBJ2-7; D not resolved. Trimming took off 6 bases at V and 2 bases at J, with 20 bases between the two ends. This CDR3 spans 16 amino acids. In germline, CDR1 is LGHNA, CDR2 YNFKEQ. CDR3 nucleotide sequence: TGTGCCAGCAGGCACATTCGGCCGGTTCGACCCTACGAGCAGTACTTC. Its translation: CASRHIRPVRPYEQYF.

The chain uses TRBV18 and TRBJ1-1, with TRBD1 matching over 8 bases. J was trimmed by 1 base and V by 5 bases; bases with no gene match: 9. This CDR3 is 16 amino acids long. Germline CDR1 and CDR2: KGHSH and LQKENI. CDR3 bases: TGTGCCAGCTCAACACAGGGGGATGTCTCGAACACTGAAGCTTTCTTT. Translated, it gives CASSTQGDVSNTEAFF.

This rearrangement joins TRBV7-3 to TRBJ1-2; 8 bases agree with TRBD1. V shed 5 bases, J shed 8 bases, and the junction held 13 bases outside the gene matches. Per germline, CDR1 SGHTA and CDR2 FQGTGA. There are 15 residues in the CDR3. CDR3 coding DNA: TGTGCCAGCAGCCCTACGGGGGGCAGGGGGCGCGGCTACACCTTC. Protein sequence: CASSPTGGRGRGYTF.